This TCR beta chain was sequenced in a study of cytomegalovirus exposure and HLA in healthy donors. Whole-study findings and limits: The investigators catalogued 164 TCR beta chains as cytomegalovirus-associated. Sequencing likely produced, as an artifact, a cluster of highly shared sequence variants. HLA alleles were associated with some 16,000 TCR beta sequences in a later analysis at 0.05 false discovery rate. A previous analysis found most TCR beta V segments productive roughly 87% or roughly 30% of the time.

Comments on this clone: Its antigen is unidentified.

This CDR3 is built from 12 residues. Germline V CDR1 and CDR2: MNHEY, SVGAGI. V was cut by 7 bases and J by 7 bases, with 13 bases left in between. PCR involved 60 Vbeta and 13 Jbeta primers. Profiling relied on immunoSEQ multiplex PCR, and the TCRdb table lists in-frame clones only, not all of them. The profile shows 120,000 to 150,000 clones, about 75% of them singletons. This receptor was obtained from a man in his forties in good health and CMV-seronegative. Sequencing used PBMCs. The chain employs TRBV6-5 and TRBJ1-1, with D unresolved. The CDR3 coding sequence is TGTGCCAGCAAAAAAACCACTAATGAAGCTTTCTTT. Encoded protein: CASKKTTNEAFF.